The TCR beta chain described here comes from a study of blood T cell repertoires in COVID-19. Sequencing was performed with immunoSEQ multiplex PCR; in TCRdb, only in-frame clones are kept and a portion is missing. The table lists over 110,000 clones, roughly 80% of them singletons. This CDR3 has 15 residues. CDR1 and CDR2 (germline): SGDLS, YYNGEE. Deletions cut 1 base from V and 4 bases from J, with 11 bases between. Cohorts were assigned according to the clinical history that participants reported. The chain employs TRBV9 and TRBJ1-4; possible D gene TRBD1, 5 bases. The sequence came from a man aged 35 to 55 with acute COVID-19. Input material: PBMCs or T cells enriched from blood (not recorded which). The CDR3 reads CASSVLMGGNEKLFF. Written as DNA, the CDR3 is TGTGCCAGCAGCGTATTAATGGGGGGTAATGAAAAACTGTTTTTT.